Below, 29 T cell receptor beta chains from the same sample are listed, as sequenced in a study of blood T cell repertoires in COVID-19. TCRdb's copy holds only in-frame clones and misses some; the assay was immunoSEQ multiplex PCR. The table has 250,000 to 350,000 clones, 75% to 90% seen once. The sequencing input was peripheral blood. The receptors stem from a woman in her forties or fifties with COVID-19, enrolled during active disease.

The chain couples TRBV19 to TRBJ1-2; D is uncertain. This CDR3 contains 16 residues. The V end was cut by 7 bases, the J end by 2 bases, with 20 bases between. Germline CDR1 LNHDA, CDR2 SQIVND (reference sequence). DNA of the CDR3: TGTGCCAGTACCAAACCCGGGGAGCTGGGCAACTATGGCTACACCTTC. Translated, it gives CASTKPGELGNYGYTF.

The J gene is TRBJ1-1, the V gene TRBV5-5; 10 nucleotides line up with TRBD1. V lost 4 bases and J lost 7; bases outside the gene matches: 13. CDR1 is SGHKS and CDR2 is YYEKEE in the germline V gene (reference sequence). This CDR3 is 16 amino acids long. Written as DNA, the CDR3 is TGTGCCAGCAGCCCATTTGGGCGGGACAGGGGATTTGAAGCTTTCTTT. Its translation: CASSPFGRDRGFEAFF.

This chain connects TRBV19 to TRBJ2-7; possible D gene TRBD2, 6 bases. Looked up from germline, CDR1 is LNHDA and CDR2 is SQIVND (reference sequence). V shed 6 bases and J shed 0 bases, with 12 bases lying between them. CDR3 size: 14 residues. CDR3 in amino acids: CASSLGLASYEQYF. The CDR3 DNA sequence: TGTGCCAGTAGCCTGGGACTCGCCTCCTACGAGCAGTACTTC.

The gene calls are TRBV25-1 and TRBJ1-6; perhaps TRBD1 as D (6 bases). Trimming stripped 1 base from V and 13 bases from J, with 17 bases between. Germline lookup yields CDR1 MGHDK and CDR2 SYGVNS. The CDR3 consists of 15 residues. In DNA form, the CDR3 reads TGTGCCAGCAGTGAATTTGGGGGCCTGGCAGACCCCCTCCACTTT. This translates into CASSEFGGLADPLHF.

The sample holds one count of this clone. This chain uses TRBV24-1 with TRBJ2-5; TRBD2 might be the D (5 bases). The ends were cut back, 3 bases at V and 2 bases at J, with 12 bases in the middle. The CDR3 has 15 residues. The germline CDR1 and CDR2 sequences are KGHDR and SFDVKD. CDR3 region: CATSDPTSIQETQYF. The CDR3 DNA sequence: TGTGCCACCAGTGATCCAACTAGTATACAAGAGACCCAGTACTTC.

The chain employs TRBV30 and TRBJ2-4; weak D call: TRBD2 (5 bases). CDR3 length: 13 amino acids. Germline V CDR1 and CDR2: GTSNPN, SVGIG (reference sequence). V lost 3 bases and J 6 bases, leaving 12 bases between the germline ends. CDR3 nucleotides: TGTGCCTGGAGCGAGGGCCAGAGAAACATTCAGTACTTC. Its protein is CAWSEGQRNIQYF.

In nucleotides, the CDR3 is TGTGCCAGCAGCGCCATAAGAGGTATGAATGGCTACACCTTC. Its translation is CASSAIRGMNGYTF. V usage is TRBV9 and J usage is TRBJ1-2; no reliable D call. The length of the CDR3 is 14 residues. The V and J ends lost 3 bases and 6 bases respectively, with 15 bases between them. The V gene's germline CDR1 is SGDLS and CDR2 YYNGEE.

This chain uses TRBV7-2 with TRBJ2-2, with 8 positions matching TRBD2. Per germline, CDR1 SGHTA and CDR2 FQGNSA. The CDR3 is 18 residues long. The junction had 13 bases not matched to a gene; V was cut back by 5 bases and J by 2 bases. The DNA for the CDR3 is TGTGCCAGCAGCCCAACCCGGGGGGGACTTACAAACACCGGGGAGCTGTTTTTT. It specifies CASSPTRGGLTNTGELFF. Using reference TRBV7-2 and TRBJ2-2 for the parts outside the CDR3, the full variable domain is GAGVSQSPSNKVTEKGKDVELRCDPISGHTALYWYRQSLGQGLEFLIYFQGNSAPDKSGLPSDRFSAERTGGSVSTLTIQRTQQEDSAVYLCASSPTRGGLTNTGELFFGEGSRLTVL.

DNA for the CDR3: TGTGCCAGCTCACCATTCGAAGCTATTAACACTGAAGCTTTCTTT. Its translation: CASSPFEAINTEAFF. The rearrangement uses TRBV18 and TRBJ1-1; D not resolved. Germline V gene sequence: CDR1 KGHSH, CDR2 LQKENI. The CDR3 runs to 15 residues. The V gene lost 2 bases and the J gene lost 2 bases, with 12 bases spanning the gap.

The J gene is TRBJ1-2, the V gene TRBV19; TRBD1 matches 7 bases. The CDR3 runs to 14 residues. The germline V gene encodes CDR1 LNHDA and CDR2 SQIVND (reference sequence). The J segment lost 2 bases and the V segment lost 4 bases, leaving 4 bases of the junction unmatched. Here the CDR3 DNA reads TGTGCCAGTAGTACGCCGGGACAGAACTATGGCTACACCTTC. It yields the protein CASSTPGQNYGYTF. The entire variable domain, with the rest obtained from reference TRBV19 and TRBJ1-2, is as follows: DGGITQSPKYLFRKEGQNVTLSCEQNLNHDAMYWYRQDPGQGLRLIYYSQIVNDFQKGDIAEGYSVSREKKESFPLTVTSAQKNPTAFYLCASSTPGQNYGYTFGSGTRLTVV.

Worth noting for this clone: Other DNA sequences from this sample encode an identical CDR3 as well. The V call is TRBV6-5, the J call TRBJ1-1, with 9 bases fitting TRBD1. From germline, CDR1 is MNHEY and CDR2 SVGAGI. With V trimmed by 0 bases and J by 5 bases, 4 bases remained unmatched. The CDR3 totals 15 residues. The CDR3 loop is CASSYSNRGRTEAFF. Here the CDR3 DNA reads TGTGCCAGCAGTTACTCTAACAGGGGGCGGACTGAAGCTTTCTTT.

This sequence joins TRBV19 and TRBJ1-1; D is unclear. Per the germline V gene, CDR1 is LNHDA and CDR2 is SQIVND (reference sequence). Trimming took off 2 bases at V and 0 bases at J, with 7 bases between the two ends. The CDR3 extends over 14 amino acids. The CDR3 reads CASSITGMNTEAFF. CDR3 coding DNA: TGTGCCAGTAGTATAACGGGAATGAACACTGAAGCTTTCTTT. Combining the CDR3 with reference TRBV19 and TRBJ1-1 gives the whole variable domain DGGITQSPKYLFRKEGQNVTLSCEQNLNHDAMYWYRQDPGQGLRLIYYSQIVNDFQKGDIAEGYSVSREKKESFPLTVTSAQKNPTAFYLCASSITGMNTEAFFGQGTRLTVV.

The chain combines TRBV20-1 with TRBJ2-5, with 7 positions matching TRBD2. The germline gives CDR1 DFQATT, CDR2 SNEGSKA (reference sequence). This CDR3 spans 15 amino acids. V gave up 3 bases and J gave up 1 base; unmatched junction bases: 8. The DNA of the CDR3 is TGCAGTGCTAGTGTTGCGGGAGCCCGCCAAGAGACCCAGTACTTC. It yields the protein CSASVAGARQETQYF.

V is TRBV5-1 and J is TRBJ1-2, with 8 bases matching TRBD1. The ends lost 3 bases at V and 10 bases at J; junction bases unmatched: 11. Per the germline V gene, CDR1 is SGHRS and CDR2 is YFSETQ. The CDR3 runs to 14 residues. The CDR3 DNA reads as TGCGCCAGCAGCTCGGCCCGGACAGGGTCCGTCTACACCTTC. Amino acid sequence: CASSSARTGSVYTF.

The chain carries TRBV2 and TRBJ2-2; D perhaps matches TRBD2 (5 bases). The CDR3 is 14 amino acids. Trimming cost V 4 bases and J 1 base, with 7 bases left between them. CDR1 is SNHLY, CDR2 FYNNEI, per germline. CDR3 amino acids: CASSVAGNTGELFF. CDR3 in DNA: TGTGCCAGCAGTGTTGCGGGGAACACCGGGGAGCTGTTTTTT.

The rearrangement joins TRBV19 to TRBJ2-2; D is unclear. The CDR3 covers 15 residues. Trimming shortened V by 1 base and J by 6 bases, and 12 bases separated the two germline ends. The V gene's germline CDR1 is LNHDA and CDR2 SQIVND (reference sequence). CDR3 nucleotides: TGTGCCAGTAGTATAGCTCAGCGTTCGGCCGGGGAGCTGTTTTTT. It specifies CASSIAQRSAGELFF. The full variable domain, its missing parts supplied by reference TRBV19 and TRBJ2-2, is DGGITQSPKYLFRKEGQNVTLSCEQNLNHDAMYWYRQDPGQGLRLIYYSQIVNDFQKGDIAEGYSVSREKKESFPLTVTSAQKNPTAFYLCASSIAQRSAGELFFGEGSRLTVL.

The chain links TRBV30 to TRBJ2-2, with no clear D. This CDR3 has 13 amino acids. In germline, CDR1 is GTSNPN, CDR2 SVGIG (reference sequence). Trimming took off 0 bases at V and 5 bases at J, with 7 bases between the two ends. The CDR3 protein is CAWSVQNTGELFF. Here the CDR3 DNA reads TGTGCCTGGAGTGTACAGAATACCGGGGAGCTGTTTTTT. The full variable domain, its missing parts supplied by reference TRBV30 and TRBJ2-2, is SQTIHQWPATLVQPVGSPLSLECTVEGTSNPNLYWYRQAAGRGLQLLFYSVGIGQISSEVPQNLSASRPQDRQFILSSKKLLLSDSGFYLCAWSVQNTGELFFGEGSRLTVL.

The chain is built from TRBV27 and TRBJ1-2; 12 bases match TRBD1. CDR1 and CDR2 (germline): MNHEY, SMNVEV (reference sequence). V shed 0 bases and J 7 bases; nucleotides not matched to a gene: 21. This CDR3 has 21 amino acids. The CDR3 DNA is TGTGCCAGCAGTTTATCTTTAAGGCGGCGGGACAGGGGGCGCGGGGGAGGTGGCTACACCTTC. Translated: CASSLSLRRRDRGRGGGGYTF.

As regards this clone: In the same sample, other DNA sequences code for this CDR3. This chain links TRBV24-1 with TRBJ2-3; perhaps TRBD1 as D (6 bases). In germline, CDR1 is KGHDR, CDR2 SFDVKD. The CDR3 has 13 amino acids. Trimming removed 4 bases at V and 4 bases at J, with 8 bases between. CDR3 region: CATSDPGADTQYF. The CDR3 nucleotides read TGTGCCACCAGTGACCCAGGGGCAGATACGCAGTATTTT.

The rearrangement links TRBV7-2 to TRBJ2-3; TRBD2 matches 9 bases. CDR3 length: 15 amino acids. Trimming at V came to 5 bases and at J to 5 bases, leaving 8 bases not matched to a gene. In germline, CDR1 is SGHTA, CDR2 FQGNSA. The DNA for the CDR3 is TGTGCCAGCAGCCTTCGGGGCGGGAGGGAAGATACGCAGTATTTT. Translated, it gives CASSLRGGREDTQYF.

The V call is TRBV6-5, the J call TRBJ2-2, with TRBD1 matching over 7 bases. J was trimmed by 7 bases and V by 7 bases; bases with no gene match: 12. The CDR3 has 15 amino acids. Per the germline V gene, CDR1 is MNHEY and CDR2 is SVGAGI. The CDR3 DNA follows: TGTGCCAGCATGACAGTGGCAGGGGGTGTCGGGGAGCTGTTTTTT. This encodes CASMTVAGGVGELFF.

To note about this clone: One junction end does not reproduce the germline sequence, and a read error may be involved. The chain links TRBV11-3 to TRBJ2-7; the D gene is possibly TRBD2 (5 bases). This CDR3 has 14 residues. Germline loops: CDR1 SGHNT, CDR2 YENEEA. CDR3 in amino acids: CASSLRPDSHEQYF. For the CDR3, the DNA is TGTGCCAGCAGTTTAAGACCGGACTCCCACGAGCAGTACTTC.

The CDR3 here is CAIKGGEVAGELFF. The DNA for the CDR3 is TGTGCCATCAAGGGCGGGGAAGTTGCCGGGGAGCTGTTTTTT. This chain connects TRBV10-3 to TRBJ2-2, with D possibly matching TRBD2 (6 bases). CDR3 length equals 14 residues. Germline loops: CDR1 ENHRY, CDR2 SYGVKD. The V gene lost 7 bases and the J gene lost 6 bases, with 15 bases spanning the gap.

This clone showed up just once. This same CDR3 is encoded by further DNA sequences in the sample. The chain carries TRBV30 and TRBJ2-7; D not certain. Germline V gene data show CDR1 as GTSNPN and CDR2 as SVGIG (reference sequence). The CDR3 loop spans 11 amino acids. The V and J ends lost 0 bases and 4 bases respectively, with 4 bases between them. DNA for the CDR3: TGTGCCTGGAGTGTACTTTACGAGCAGTACTTC. This translates into CAWSVLYEQYF.

The chain is built from TRBV19 and TRBJ1-4; the D gene is possibly TRBD1 (5 bases). Between the trimmed V and J ends, which lost 3 bases and 2 bases, there was a span of 13 bases. The CDR3 loop spans 16 amino acids. CDR1 LNHDA and CDR2 SQIVND come from the germline V gene (reference sequence). Here the CDR3 reads CASSMARESTNEKLFF. CDR3 sequence (DNA): TGTGCCAGTAGTATGGCCAGGGAATCCACTAATGAAAAACTGTTTTTT.

The chain combines TRBV11-2 with TRBJ2-1; weak D call: TRBD2 (6 bases). The germline CDR1 and CDR2 sequences are SGHAT and FQNNGV. This CDR3 comprises 15 residues. Trimming shortened V by 3 bases and J by 2 bases, and 11 bases separated the two germline ends. The CDR3: CASSFSGSTYNEQFF. Here the CDR3 DNA reads TGTGCCAGCAGCTTTAGCGGATCAACCTACAATGAGCAGTTCTTC.

This clone occurred many times. The V gene is TRBV9, the J gene TRBJ2-6, with TRBD1 matching over 8 bases. There are 17 residues in the CDR3. Germline CDR1 and CDR2: SGDLS and YYNGEE. The J segment lost 0 bases and the V segment lost 4 bases, leaving 6 bases of the junction unmatched. The CDR3 spells CASSLDRVHSGANVLTF. Written as DNA, the CDR3 is TGTGCCAGCAGCCTGGACAGGGTCCACTCTGGGGCCAACGTCCTGACTTTC.

The genes are TRBV6-5 and TRBJ2-7; 8 positions match TRBD1. The germline gives CDR1 MNHEY, CDR2 SVGAGI. This CDR3 is 15 amino acids long. The ends lost 2 bases at V and 4 bases at J; junction bases unmatched: 7. The DNA of the CDR3 is TGTGCCAGCAGTTACAAAGGGACAGGAGCGTACGAGCAGTACTTC. Translated: CASSYKGTGAYEQYF.

V and J are TRBV9 and TRBJ1-6; TRBD1 matches 8 bases. CDR1 SGDLS and CDR2 YYNGEE come from the germline V gene. This CDR3 contains 14 residues. V lost 4 bases and J lost 7; bases outside the gene matches: 4. The CDR3 nucleotides are TGTGCCAGCAGCCAGACAGGGGACAATTCACCCCTCCACTTT. Translating it yields CASSQTGDNSPLHF.